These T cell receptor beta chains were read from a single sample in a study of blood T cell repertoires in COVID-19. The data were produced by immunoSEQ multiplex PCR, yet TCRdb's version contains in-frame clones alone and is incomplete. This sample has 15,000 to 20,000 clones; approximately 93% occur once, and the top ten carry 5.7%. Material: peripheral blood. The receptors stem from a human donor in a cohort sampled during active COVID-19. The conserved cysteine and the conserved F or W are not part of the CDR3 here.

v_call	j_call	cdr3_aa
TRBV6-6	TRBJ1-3	ASSLRTAWSSGNTIY
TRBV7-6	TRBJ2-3	ASSSQGLRTDTQY
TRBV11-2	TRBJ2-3	ASSLTYTDTQY
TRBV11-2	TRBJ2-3	ASSLVRGSPVRTDTQY
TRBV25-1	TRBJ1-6	ASTARGSAYNSPLH
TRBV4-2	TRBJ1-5	ASSQNRGRQPQH
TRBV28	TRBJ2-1	ASEGGPGSYNEQF
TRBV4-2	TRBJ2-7	ASSQLVAGGSSYEQY
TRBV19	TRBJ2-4	ASLSLTKNIQY
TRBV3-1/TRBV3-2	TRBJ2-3	ASSQDRVTDTQY
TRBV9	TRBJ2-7	ASSPQVAGDYEQY
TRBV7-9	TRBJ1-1	ASSLKGFASTEAF
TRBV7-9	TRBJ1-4	ASKPVDRRNEKLF
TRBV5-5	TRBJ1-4	ASSFYNGEKLF
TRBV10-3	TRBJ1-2	AISRQGSGYT
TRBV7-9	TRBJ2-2	ASSLIQVQNTGELF
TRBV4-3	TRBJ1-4	ASSPGPINEKLF
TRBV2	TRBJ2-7	ASSERRPADEQY
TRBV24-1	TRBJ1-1	ATSVSDTRKNTEAF
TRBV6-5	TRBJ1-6	ASSPDRGHSPLH
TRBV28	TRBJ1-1	ASSYFRDSTEAF
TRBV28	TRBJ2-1	ASSFPRQGAYNEQF
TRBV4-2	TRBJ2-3	ASSQGTSDTDTQY
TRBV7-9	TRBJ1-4	ASSLNRGNEKLF
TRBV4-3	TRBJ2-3	ASSQDPSAYTQY
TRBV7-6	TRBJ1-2	ASSLATRGGNYGYT
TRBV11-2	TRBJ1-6	ASTLSRGQVYNSPLH
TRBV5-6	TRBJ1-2	ASSLAGDNYGYT
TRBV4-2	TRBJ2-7	ASSPHRDTSSYEQY
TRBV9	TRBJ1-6	ASSVGEGANSPLH
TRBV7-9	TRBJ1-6	ASSSEGGNSPLH
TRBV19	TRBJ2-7	ASSMPGRVGEQY
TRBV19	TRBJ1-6	ASSIEASYNSPLH
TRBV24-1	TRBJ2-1	ATREFSYNEQF
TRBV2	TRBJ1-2	ASQTDSNNYGYT
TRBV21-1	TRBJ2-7	ASSKVDSNCPYEQY
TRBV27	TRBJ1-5	ASSLQGSNQPQH
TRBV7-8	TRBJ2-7	ASSLATGQTYEQY
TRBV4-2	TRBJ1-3	ASSQEGAEYSGNTIY
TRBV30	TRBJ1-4	AWSQGVTTNEKLF